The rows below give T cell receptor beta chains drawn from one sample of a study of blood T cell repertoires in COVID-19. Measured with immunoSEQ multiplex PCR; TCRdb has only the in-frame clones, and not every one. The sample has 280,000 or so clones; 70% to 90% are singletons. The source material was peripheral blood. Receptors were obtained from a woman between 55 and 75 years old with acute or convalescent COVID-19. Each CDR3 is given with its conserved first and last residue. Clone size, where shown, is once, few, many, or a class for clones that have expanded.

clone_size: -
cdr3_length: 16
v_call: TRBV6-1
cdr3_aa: CASSERPGWVNSPLHF

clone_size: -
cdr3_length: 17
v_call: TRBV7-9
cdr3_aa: CASSPRARGPRSYEQYF

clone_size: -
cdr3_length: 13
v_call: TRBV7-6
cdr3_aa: CASSLFPLSEQYF

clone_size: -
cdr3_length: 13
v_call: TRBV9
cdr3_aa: CASSAGYNSPLHF

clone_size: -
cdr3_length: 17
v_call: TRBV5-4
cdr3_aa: CASSFSTDRRSSYEQYF

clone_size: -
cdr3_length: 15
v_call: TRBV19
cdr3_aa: CASNYGGGGDTEAFF

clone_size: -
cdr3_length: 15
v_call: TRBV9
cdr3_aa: CASSTYGTGDEKLFF

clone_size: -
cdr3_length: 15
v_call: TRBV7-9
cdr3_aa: CASSLGGTGFEKLFF

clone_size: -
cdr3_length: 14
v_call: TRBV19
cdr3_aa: CASSIGLGNQPQHF

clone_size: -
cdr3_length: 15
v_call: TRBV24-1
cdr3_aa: CATEVGGGPYNEQFF

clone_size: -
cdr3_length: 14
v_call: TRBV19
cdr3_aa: CASRRDLSSYEQYF

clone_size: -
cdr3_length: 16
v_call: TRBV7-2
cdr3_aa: CASSLGLAGFSDTQYF

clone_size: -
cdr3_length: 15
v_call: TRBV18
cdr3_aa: CASSPIAGAANEQFF

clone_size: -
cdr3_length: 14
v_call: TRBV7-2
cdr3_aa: CASSLQVYNSPLHF

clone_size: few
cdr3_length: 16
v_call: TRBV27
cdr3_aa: CASSSRQGFRNSPLHF

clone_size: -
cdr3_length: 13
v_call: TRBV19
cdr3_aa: CASSVIPDTEAFF

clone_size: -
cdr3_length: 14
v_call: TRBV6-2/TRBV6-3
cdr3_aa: CASSPGTGAAGYTF

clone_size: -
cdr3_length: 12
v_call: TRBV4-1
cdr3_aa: CASSHPQETQYF

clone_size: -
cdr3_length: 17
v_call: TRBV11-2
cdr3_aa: CASSLGGRGRTLYEQYF

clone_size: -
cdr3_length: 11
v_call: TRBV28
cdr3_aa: CASSSLRGEHF

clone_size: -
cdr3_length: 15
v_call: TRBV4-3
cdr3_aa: CASSQGVSSSYEQYF

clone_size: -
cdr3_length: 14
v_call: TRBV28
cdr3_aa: CASTTTGNTDTQYF

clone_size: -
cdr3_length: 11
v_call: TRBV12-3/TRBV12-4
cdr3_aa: CASSLLTDIYF

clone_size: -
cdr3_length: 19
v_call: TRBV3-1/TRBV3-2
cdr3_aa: CASSQPPGTSGSSGYEQYF